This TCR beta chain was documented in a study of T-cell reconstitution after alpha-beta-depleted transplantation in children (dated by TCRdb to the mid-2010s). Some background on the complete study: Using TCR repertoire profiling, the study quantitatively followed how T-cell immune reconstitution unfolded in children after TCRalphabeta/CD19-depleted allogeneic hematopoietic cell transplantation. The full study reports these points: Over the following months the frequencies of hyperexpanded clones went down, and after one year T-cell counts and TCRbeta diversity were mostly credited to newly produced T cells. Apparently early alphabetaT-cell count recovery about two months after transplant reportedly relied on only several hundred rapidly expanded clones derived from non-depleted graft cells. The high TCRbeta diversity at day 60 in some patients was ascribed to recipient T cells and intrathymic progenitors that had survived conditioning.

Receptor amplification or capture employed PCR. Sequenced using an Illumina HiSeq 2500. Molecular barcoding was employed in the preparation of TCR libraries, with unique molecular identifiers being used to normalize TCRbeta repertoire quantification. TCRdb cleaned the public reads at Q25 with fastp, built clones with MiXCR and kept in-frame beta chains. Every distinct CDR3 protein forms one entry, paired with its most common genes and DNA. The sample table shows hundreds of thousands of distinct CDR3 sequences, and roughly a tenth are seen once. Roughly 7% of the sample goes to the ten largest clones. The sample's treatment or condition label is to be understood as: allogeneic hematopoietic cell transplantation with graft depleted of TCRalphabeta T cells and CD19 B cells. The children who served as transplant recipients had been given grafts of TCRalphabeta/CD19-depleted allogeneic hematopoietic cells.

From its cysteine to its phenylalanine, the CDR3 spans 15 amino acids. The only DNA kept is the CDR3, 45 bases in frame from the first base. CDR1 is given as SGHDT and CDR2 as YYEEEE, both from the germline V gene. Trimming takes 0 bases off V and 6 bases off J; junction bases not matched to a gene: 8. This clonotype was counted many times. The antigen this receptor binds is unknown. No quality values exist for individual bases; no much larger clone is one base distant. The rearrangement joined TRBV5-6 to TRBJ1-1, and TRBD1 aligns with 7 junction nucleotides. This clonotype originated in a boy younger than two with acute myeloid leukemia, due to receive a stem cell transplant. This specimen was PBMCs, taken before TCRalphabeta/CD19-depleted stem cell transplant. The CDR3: CASSLVDRDGAEAFF. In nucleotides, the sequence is TGTGCCAGCAGCTTGGTCGACAGGGATGGCGCTGAAGCTTTCTTT.